This T cell receptor (beta chain) was sequenced for a study of CD8+ T cells in alopecia areata. This clone was seen more than once but under ten times. Its specificity is not known. cDNA prepared by RNA extraction and subsequent reverse transcription served as the template for sequencing. Produced via immunoSEQ multiplex PCR; TCRdb's table is partial and in-frame only. The sample yields about 140,000 clones, around 54% seen once. Study-wide results and caveats: Clonality exceeded that of normal scalp in lesional scalp, most notably in alopecia totalis/universalis.

The CDR3 has 13 amino acids. Germline V lookup: CDR1 MNHEY, CDR2 SMNVEV (reference sequence). V lost 2 bases and J 1 base, leaving 6 bases between the germline ends. Sequencing was performed on CD4+ T cells sorted from blood. The gene calls are TRBV27 and TRBJ2-7, with D unresolved. This TCR was sampled from a human donor in good health. CDR3 sequence: CASSLRVSYEQYF. The DNA of the CDR3 is TGTGCCAGCAGTTTAAGGGTATCCTACGAGCAGTACTTC.